Presented here are 9 T cell receptor beta chains from one specimen sequenced in a study of tumor T cells in aggressive B-cell lymphoma listed by TCRdb under 2017. Library prep was done by the immunoSEQ multiplex PCR assay. In TCRdb, the immuneACCESS table is reduced to in-frame sequences with V and J assigned. These tables do not hold every clone; where another copy was compared, an unresolved V gene accounts for under half, and the others remain unexplained. This sample holds a few thousand clones; around 94% were observed only once. The leading ten clones occupy about 3.8% of the sample. Sequences were obtained from tumor tissue. The receptor set was obtained from an adult with diffuse large B cell lymphoma.

The chain employs TRBV12-5 and TRBJ1-2; TRBD1 is a possible D gene (6 bases). V gave up 2 bases and J gave up 8 bases, with 9 bases separating them. CDR3 size: 12 residues. Germline V gives CDR1 LGHNT, CDR2 FRNRAP. The CDR3 reads CASGLRGGGYTF. DNA of the CDR3: TGTGCTAGTGGTTTGAGGGGGGGAGGCTACACCTTC.

The rearrangement joins TRBV28 to TRBJ1-1, with D hard to call. Trimming pared 2 bases from V and 4 bases from J, leaving 5 bases between. Germline loops: CDR1 MDHEN, CDR2 SYDVKM. The CDR3 consists of 12 residues. The DNA for the CDR3 is TGTGCCAGCAGTTTAACTCCCACTGAAGCTTTCTTT. Protein: CASSLTPTEAFF. The whole variable domain, filled in from reference TRBV28 and TRBJ1-1, reads DVKVTQSSRYLVKRTGEKVFLECVQDMDHENMFWYRQDPGLGLRLIYFSYDVKMKEKGDIPEGYSVSREKKERFSLILESASTNQTSMYLCASSLTPTEAFFGQGTRLTVV.

V usage is TRBV27 and J usage is TRBJ2-7, with D maybe TRBD2 (6 bases). V was pared by 1 base and J by 5 bases, with 12 bases between. Germline V gene sequence: CDR1 MNHEY, CDR2 SMNVEV (reference sequence). The CDR3 has 14 residues. This CDR3 reads CASSLWGREHEQYF. The CDR3 region has the DNA TGTGCCAGCAGTTTATGGGGTCGGGAGCACGAGCAGTACTTC.

The V gene is TRBV6-6, the J gene TRBJ1-1; D gene unclear. Germline CDR1 and CDR2: MNHNY and SVGAGI (reference sequence). Trimming removed 7 bases at V and 1 base at J, with 13 bases between. The CDR3 is made up of 14 amino acids. The CDR3 sequence is CASTLARENTEAFF. CDR3 sequence (DNA): TGTGCCAGCACCTTAGCGCGTGAGAACACTGAAGCTTTCTTT.

This chain links TRBV9 with TRBJ2-1; TRBD1 matches 8 bases. Trimming cost V 1 base and J 10 bases; bases outside gene matches: 7. The CDR3 has 14 amino acids. Germline V lookup: CDR1 SGDLS, CDR2 YYNGEE. CDR3 coding DNA: TGTGCCAGCAGCGTACCCACAGGGGGAGGAGAGCAGTTCTTC. This gives the protein CASSVPTGGGEQFF.

The count of this clone is one. The chain couples TRBV4-2 to TRBJ2-6; 7 bases align to TRBD1. The V gene's germline CDR1 is LGHNA and CDR2 YNFKEQ. CDR3 size: 16 residues. Trimming at V came to 4 bases and at J to 2 bases, leaving 5 bases not matched to a gene. The CDR3 DNA reads as TGTGCCAGCAGCCCGGGACAGAGGGCTGGGGCCAACGTCCTGACTTTC. It codes for CASSPGQRAGANVLTF.

This chain uses TRBV7-9 with TRBJ2-7; D gene ambiguous. The length of the CDR3 is 11 residues. CDR1 SEHNR and CDR2 FQNEAQ come from the germline V gene (reference sequence). V was trimmed by 6 bases and J by 4 bases, leaving 7 bases between them. CDR3 amino acids: CASSTGYEQYF. Written as DNA, the CDR3 is TGTGCCAGCAGTACTGGTTACGAGCAGTACTTC.

The rearrangement links TRBV11-2 to TRBJ2-5; D remains ambiguous. The J call may be in error: the DNA end matches TRBJ2-7 better. Germline V lookup: CDR1 SGHAT, CDR2 FQNNGV. The CDR3 has 13 residues. CDR3 protein: CASSRSVSYEQYF. CDR3 nucleotide sequence: TGTGCCAGCAGTCGGTCGGTCTCCTACGAGCAGTACTTC.

V usage is TRBV29-1 and J usage is TRBJ2-6; 8 bases agree with TRBD1. J lost 8 bases, V lost 0 bases, and 6 bases had no gene match. This CDR3 is built from 15 residues. Germline V lookup: CDR1 SQVTM, CDR2 ANQGSEA. CDR3 region: CSVEDGAGGTNVLTF. For the CDR3, the DNA is TGCAGCGTTGAAGATGGGGCAGGGGGCACCAACGTCCTGACTTTC.